The clone carrying this T cell receptor beta chain has ten or more counts. Thyroid surgery was performed in patients who had received no treatment beforehand. This sample stems from a study of metastatic and nonmetastatic thyroid tumors. Between the trimmed V and J ends, which lost 1 base and 8 bases, there was a span of 12 bases. Germline CDR1 MGHRA, CDR2 YSYEKL. CDR3 length: 14 amino acids. Using MiXCR, TCRdb reanalyzed the PCR reads. The table includes 45,000 or so clones, about 4% detected once. This receptor was identified in a female donor with papillary thyroid cancer or a benign thyroid nodule (not recorded which). Some clones in this sample may be carry-over from other donors' samples. The material sequenced was blood. V and J are TRBV4-1 and TRBJ2-1, with D unclear. CDR3 sequence (DNA): TGCGCCAGCAGCCAAGTAAGGGATCGCCATGAGCAGTTCTTC. It specifies CASSQVRDRHEQFF.